These 24 T cell receptor beta chains were sequenced from one sample in a study of beta chain features in type 1 diabetes. The study reverse transcribed the entire isolated RNA, so it sequenced expressed TCRB transcripts. Generated by immunoSEQ multiplex PCR, the TCRdb table keeps only in-frame clones and is missing some. The sample shows about 330,000 clones, 8% to 13% of them seen only once. The sequenced material came from naive CD4+ T cells from blood. The receptors come from a woman aged 25 to 39 in good health.

This clone was counted between two and nine times. The V and J genes are TRBV9 and TRBJ2-7, with 9 bases matching TRBD2. CDR3 length equals 17 residues. V lost 0 bases and J lost 3; bases outside the gene matches: 10. The germline V gene has CDR1 SGDLS and CDR2 YYNGEE. CDR3 region: CASSVGPSGIKIYEQYF. The CDR3 DNA sequence: TGTGCCAGCAGCGTAGGTCCTAGCGGGATTAAAATCTACGAGCAGTACTTC.

The DNA of the CDR3 is TGCGCCAGCAGCTTGGCCTCAGAGACCCAGTACTTC. This codes for CASSLASETQYF. The rearrangement links TRBV5-1 to TRBJ2-5; unclear D gene. Germline loops: CDR1 SGHRS, CDR2 YFSETQ. The CDR3 has 12 amino acids. Trimming cost V 0 bases and J 4 bases, with 4 bases left between them.

The table lists this clone with a few counts. This chain connects TRBV7-2 to TRBJ2-3, with TRBD1 as a possible D gene (7 bases). This CDR3 is 12 amino acids long. Trimming pared 1 base from V and 12 bases from J, leaving 11 bases between. Germline-derived CDR1 and CDR2 are SGHTA and FQGNSA. Here the CDR3 reads CASSLDQGGQYF. DNA of the CDR3: TGTGCCAGCAGCTTAGATCAGGGGGGACAGTATTTT.

The chain couples TRBV7-6 to TRBJ2-1; the match to TRBD2 covers 8 bases. CDR3 size: 14 residues. Germline CDR1 and CDR2: SGHVS and FNYEAQ. With 2 bases clipped from V and 8 bases from J, the junction kept 5 bases outside the gene matches. The CDR3: CASSLKLAEDEQFF. CDR3 DNA sequence: TGTGCCAGCAGCTTAAAACTAGCGGAGGATGAGCAGTTCTTC.

In this sample, this clone turned up a few times. V gene TRBV30 combines with J gene TRBJ2-7; TRBD2 agrees at 9 bases. Germline V lookup: CDR1 GTSNPN, CDR2 SVGIG (reference sequence). The CDR3 loop spans 18 amino acids. V lost 3 bases to trimming and J lost 0 bases; unmatched junction nucleotides: 15. The CDR3 protein is CAWRGLASFPAISYEQYF. Here the CDR3 DNA reads TGTGCCTGGAGGGGACTAGCCTCTTTCCCCGCTATCTCCTACGAGCAGTACTTC.

This clone has a handful of counts. The chain joins TRBV28 to TRBJ2-1; D is possibly TRBD2 (7 bases). The CDR3 runs to 16 residues. V lost 5 bases and J 6 bases, leaving 20 bases between the germline ends. Per germline, CDR1 MDHEN and CDR2 SYDVKM. CDR3 in amino acids: CASSRGGGWLGNEQFF. The DNA of the CDR3 is TGTGCCAGCAGTCGAGGGGGAGGGTGGCTCGGCAATGAGCAGTTCTTC.

This clone was picked up a small number of times. The J gene is TRBJ2-7, the V gene TRBV27; the D gene is possibly TRBD1 (6 bases). CDR3 length: 13 amino acids. Trimming cost V 6 bases and J 6 bases, with 15 bases left between them. Germline V lookup: CDR1 MNHEY, CDR2 SMNVEV (reference sequence). CDR3 DNA sequence: TGTGCCAGCAGCTCCCCTGGGGGCGGCGAGCAGTACTTC. It codes for CASSSPGGGEQYF.

In its sample, this clone was seen a few times. This chain joins TRBV2 and TRBJ2-2; D is undetermined. V was trimmed by 4 bases and J by 2 bases, leaving 8 bases between them. Looked up from germline, CDR1 is SNHLY and CDR2 is FYNNEI. The CDR3 has 14 residues. CDR3 nucleotide sequence: TGTGCCAGCAGTGGGGCCTTAAACACCGGGGAGCTGTTTTTT. Protein product: CASSGALNTGELFF.

This clone was seen a handful of times. The rearrangement joins TRBV2 to TRBJ2-7; D may be TRBD1 (6 bases). The V gene's germline CDR1 is SNHLY and CDR2 FYNNEI. Trimming cost V 5 bases and J 3 bases, with 8 bases left between them. There are 12 residues in the CDR3. The chain's CDR3 is CASSTDSYEQYF. In nucleotides, the CDR3 is TGTGCCAGCAGTACGGACAGCTACGAGCAGTACTTC. Looking up the rest from reference TRBV2 and TRBJ2-7 gives the full variable domain: EPEVTQTPSHQVTQMGQEVILRCVPISNHLYFYWYRQILGQKVEFLVSFYNNEISEKSEIFDDQFSVERPDGSNFTLKIRSTKLEDSAMYFCASSTDSYEQYFGPGTRLTVT.

The table lists this clone with a few counts. The chain has TRBV5-5 and TRBJ2-1, with 8 bases lining up with TRBD2. Germline loops: CDR1 SGHKS, CDR2 YYEKEE (reference sequence). The CDR3 is made up of 15 amino acids. J lost 6 bases, V lost 2 bases, and 7 bases had no gene match. The CDR3 protein is CASSFGTRTVNEQFF. The CDR3 DNA sequence: TGTGCCAGCAGCTTCGGGACTAGAACGGTCAATGAGCAGTTCTTC.

The rearrangement uses TRBV7-3 and TRBJ1-1; 7 bases are a match to TRBD1. Trimming at V came to 3 bases and at J to 2 bases, leaving 6 bases not matched to a gene. Germline assignment: CDR1 SGHTA and CDR2 FQGTGA. This CDR3 spans 15 amino acids. The CDR3 loop reads CASSLGDRDNTEAFF. CDR3 DNA: TGTGCCAGCAGCTTGGGGGACAGAGACAACACTGAAGCTTTCTTT.

V usage is TRBV4-1 and J usage is TRBJ2-5, with 9 bases lining up with TRBD1. The CDR3 consists of 16 residues. V lost 0 bases and J lost 6; bases outside the gene matches: 8. CDR1 MGHRA and CDR2 YSYEKL come from the germline V gene. The CDR3 region is CASSQDRDRGTKTQYF. In DNA form, the CDR3 reads TGCGCCAGCAGCCAAGATCGTGACAGGGGGACGAAGACCCAGTACTTC.

This clone has only a few counts. The chain uses TRBV2 and TRBJ2-5, with 8 bases matching TRBD1. J lost 3 bases, V lost 4 bases, and 4 bases had no gene match. CDR3 size: 14 residues. Germline V gives CDR1 SNHLY, CDR2 FYNNEI. The CDR3 bases are TGTGCCAGCAGTGCCCAGGGGGCTGAAGAGACCCAGTACTTC. The encoded protein is CASSAQGAEETQYF.

This clone was observed a few times. The rearrangement links TRBV2 to TRBJ2-2, with D possibly TRBD1 on 6 matching bases. Per germline, CDR1 SNHLY and CDR2 FYNNEI. The length of the CDR3 is 15 residues. Trimming removed 1 base at V and 1 base at J, with 7 bases between. The CDR3 DNA reads as TGTGCCAGCAGTGAAGGGACAGAGAACACCGGGGAGCTGTTTTTT. Translation gives CASSEGTENTGELFF.

The table lists this clone with a few counts. V gene TRBV9 combines with J gene TRBJ2-4; possibly TRBD2 for D (7 bases). The V end lost 3 bases, the J end lost 3 bases, and 13 bases lay between the germline ends. Germline V gene sequence: CDR1 SGDLS, CDR2 YYNGEE. The CDR3 runs to 15 residues. The CDR3 loop is CASSGGGTGKNIQYF. Written as DNA, the CDR3 is TGTGCCAGCAGCGGGGGGGGCACGGGCAAAAACATTCAGTACTTC.

This clone turned up a few times. The CDR3 DNA follows: TGTGCCAGCAGCTTGGGGTCGGGACAGTTGAACACTGAAGCTTTCTTT. Protein sequence: CASSLGSGQLNTEAFF. The chain links TRBV5-4 to TRBJ1-1; TRBD1 matches 7 bases. Unmatched junction bases numbered 5, after V lost 0 bases and J lost 0 bases. Germline CDR1 is SGHNT and CDR2 is YYREEE (reference sequence). This CDR3 is built from 16 residues.

The chain joins TRBV7-3 to TRBJ1-1; 7 bases are a match to TRBD1. Germline CDR1 SGHTA, CDR2 FQGTGA. The CDR3 length is 15 residues. V lost 3 bases, J lost 0 bases, and 4 bases stayed unmatched. The CDR3 here is CASSFSGTVNTEAFF. CDR3 DNA: TGTGCCAGCAGCTTCTCCGGGACAGTGAACACTGAAGCTTTCTTT.

This clone has just a few counts. This chain links TRBV4-3 with TRBJ2-1; 8 bases align to TRBD2. This CDR3 contains 17 residues. Germline lookup yields CDR1 LGHNA and CDR2 YSLEER. The trim removed 1 base at V and 8 bases at J, leaving 13 bases unmatched. CDR3 amino acids: CASSQALLSGRTDEQFF. DNA of the CDR3: TGCGCCAGCAGCCAAGCCCTTTTGAGCGGGAGAACGGATGAGCAGTTCTTC.

This clone turned up a few times. This rearrangement joins TRBV5-1 to TRBJ2-3; TRBD2 agrees at 9 bases. This CDR3 region has 13 residues. CDR1 SGHRS and CDR2 YFSETQ come from the germline V gene. With 4 bases clipped from V and 5 bases from J, the junction kept 2 bases outside the gene matches. The CDR3 DNA sequence: TGCGCCAGCAGCCCACTAGCGGGAGATACGCAGTATTTT. It codes for CASSPLAGDTQYF.

This clone was recorded a few times. The V and J genes are TRBV6-6 and TRBJ2-1, with TRBD2 matching over 10 bases. The CDR3 has 16 residues. The germline V gene has CDR1 MNHNY and CDR2 SVGAGI (reference sequence). V was pared by 7 bases and J by 4 bases, with 10 bases of the junction left unmatched. CDR3 sequence: CASTPRLAGVYNEQFF. The CDR3 DNA reads TGTGCCAGCACTCCCCGCCTAGCGGGAGTTTACAATGAGCAGTTCTTC.

This clone has a handful of counts. This sequence joins TRBV28 and TRBJ2-4; D remains ambiguous. The ends were cut back, 7 bases at V and 0 bases at J, with 7 bases in the middle. The CDR3 extends over 13 amino acids. CDR1 and CDR2 from the germline V gene are MDHEN and SYDVKM. The CDR3 nucleotides are TGTGCCAGCATTCCGTCAGCCAAAAACATTCAGTACTTC. Its translation is CASIPSAKNIQYF.

This chain links TRBV5-1 with TRBJ2-7; 8 bases line up with TRBD2. The CDR3 runs to 15 residues. Trimming at V came to 1 base and at J to 5 bases, leaving 8 bases not matched to a gene. The germline V gene has CDR1 SGHRS and CDR2 YFSETQ. CDR3 amino acids: CASSLRSGGPHEQYF. The CDR3 DNA reads as TGCGCCAGCAGCTTGCGTTCGGGAGGGCCCCACGAGCAGTACTTC.

This clone was observed a few times. The chain employs TRBV7-3 and TRBJ2-5; D is unclear. The CDR3 is made up of 14 amino acids. Trimming cost V 4 bases and J 1 base, with 10 bases left between them. CDR1 is SGHTA and CDR2 is FQGTGA in the germline V gene. The CDR3 loop reads CASSSAGSQETQYF. In nucleotides, the CDR3 is TGTGCCAGCAGCTCGGCAGGCTCCCAAGAGACCCAGTACTTC.

The sample holds a few counts of this clone. The J gene is TRBJ2-3, the V gene TRBV10-3, with a tentative D call TRBD2 (6 bases). Germline V gives CDR1 ENHRY, CDR2 SYGVKD. Between the trimmed V and J ends, which lost 4 bases and 2 bases, there was a span of 13 bases. The CDR3 has 15 residues. CDR3 nucleotides: TGTGCCATCAGTGCCCCTAGCGAGGACACAGATACGCAGTATTTT. Residues: CAISAPSEDTDTQYF.